Following are 20 T cell receptor beta chains from one sample sequenced in a study of cytomegalovirus exposure and HLA in healthy donors. Amplification used 60 Vbeta primers and 13 Jbeta primers. Profiled with immunoSEQ multiplex PCR; TCRdb holds only in-frame clones, not every one. The sample's table shows tens of thousands of clones. Material: PBMCs. Receptors originate from a woman aged 30 to 39 in good health and CMV-seropositive.

This chain uses TRBV4-1 with TRBJ1-4, with D tentatively TRBD1 (5 bases). The CDR3 covers 17 residues. With 4 bases removed from V and 0 bases from J, the gap between germline ends came to 15 bases. The germline gives CDR1 MGHRA, CDR2 YSYEKL. The CDR3 bases are TGCGCCAGCAGCCTGCGCAGGGCATCGTCAACTAATGAAAAACTGTTTTTT. Its translation is CASSLRRASSTNEKLFF.

The CDR3 region is CASSVEPGTSGTYEQYF. CDR3 in DNA: TGTGCCAGCAGCGTAGAACCAGGGACTAGCGGAACCTACGAGCAGTACTTC. The rearrangement uses TRBV9 and TRBJ2-7, with 11 bases matching TRBD2. The ends lost 0 bases at V and 2 bases at J; junction bases unmatched: 7. The length of the CDR3 is 17 residues. Germline V gene data show CDR1 as SGDLS and CDR2 as YYNGEE.

The CDR3 nucleotides are TGTGCCAGCAGTAGGACAGGGTTCGGGGCCAACGTCCTGACTTTC. This encodes CASSRTGFGANVLTF. The V call is TRBV28, the J call TRBJ2-6; 8 bases are a match to TRBD1. CDR1 and CDR2 (germline): MDHEN, SYDVKM. The V and J ends lost 5 bases and 4 bases, in that order; junction bases with no gene match: 4. This CDR3 has 15 amino acids.

The rearrangement uses TRBV19 and TRBJ1-2; TRBD1 aligns across 8 bases. The CDR3 is 15 residues long. The V and J ends lost 6 bases and 4 bases, in that order; junction bases with no gene match: 10. Germline CDR1 is LNHDA and CDR2 is SQIVND (reference sequence). The CDR3 DNA is TGTGCCAGTAGCCGGGGACAGGAGGGACGCTATGGCTACACCTTC. Translation gives CASSRGQEGRYGYTF.

This sequence joins TRBV7-9 and TRBJ2-5, with 9 nucleotides matching TRBD1. The V and J ends lost 5 bases and 4 bases, in that order; junction bases with no gene match: 5. The CDR3 has 14 residues. CDR1 and CDR2 from the germline V gene are SEHNR and FQNEAQ (reference sequence). CDR3 protein: CASSGRTGAETQYF. In DNA form, the CDR3 reads TGTGCCAGCAGCGGACGGACAGGGGCAGAGACCCAGTACTTC.

CDR3 amino acids: CASSVVIGGETQYF. The CDR3 DNA reads as TGTGCCAGCAGCGTAGTTATTGGGGGGGAGACCCAGTACTTC. The V gene is TRBV9, the J gene TRBJ2-5; the D gene is possibly TRBD2 (6 bases). The CDR3 covers 14 residues. Germline CDR1 is SGDLS and CDR2 is YYNGEE. Trimming removed 0 bases at V and 5 bases at J, with 11 bases between. The variable domain in full, completed from reference TRBV9 and TRBJ2-5, reads DSGVTQTPKHLITATGQRVTLRCSPRSGDLSVYWYQQSLDQGLQFLIQYYNGEERAKGNILERFSAQQFPDLHSELNLSSLELGDSALYFCASSVVIGGETQYFGPGTRLLVL.

The chain uses TRBV18 and TRBJ1-4; D perhaps matches TRBD1 (5 bases). The CDR3 consists of 14 residues. Germline loops: CDR1 KGHSH, CDR2 LQKENI. V gave up 0 bases and J gave up 12 bases, with 14 bases separating them. Written as DNA, the CDR3 is TGTGCCAGCTCACCACCGACAGTAGGAGGGGAACTGTTTTTT. Its protein is CASSPPTVGGELFF.

The chain carries TRBV6-5 and TRBJ1-2, with 7 bases aligning to TRBD1. The CDR3 loop spans 14 amino acids. With 2 bases clipped from V and 7 bases from J, the junction kept 7 bases outside the gene matches. CDR1 and CDR2 from the germline V gene are MNHEY and SVGAGI. CDR3 nucleotide sequence: TGTGCCAGCAGTTACAGGGGACAGCACAGTGGCTACACCTTC. Its protein is CASSYRGQHSGYTF.

J is TRBJ2-3 and V is TRBV9; 10 bases fit TRBD2. Trimming removed 0 bases from V and 5 bases from J; junction bases left unmatched: 6. There are 16 residues in the CDR3. Germline lookup yields CDR1 SGDLS and CDR2 YYNGEE. The CDR3 DNA reads as TGTGCCAGCAGCGTAGGGGCGTCTAGCGGGGGAGATACGCAGTATTTT. Protein product: CASSVGASSGGDTQYF. Filled out from reference TRBV9 and TRBJ2-3, the complete variable domain reads DSGVTQTPKHLITATGQRVTLRCSPRSGDLSVYWYQQSLDQGLQFLIQYYNGEERAKGNILERFSAQQFPDLHSELNLSSLELGDSALYFCASSVGASSGGDTQYFGPGTRLTVL.

This chain connects TRBV19 to TRBJ2-7; D perhaps matches TRBD2 (5 bases). This CDR3 region has 17 residues. Germline V gene lookup returns CDR1 LNHDA and CDR2 SQIVND (reference sequence). Trimming removed 3 bases from V and 4 bases from J, with 22 bases in between. The CDR3, as DNA: TGTGCCAGTAGTATTGGAACCAGAAGAGGGATGAAGTACGAGCAGTACTTC. Protein product: CASSIGTRRGMKYEQYF.

The chain has TRBV6-5 and TRBJ1-2, with D perhaps matching TRBD1 (6 bases). This CDR3 has 12 amino acids. V was cut by 0 bases and J by 8 bases, with 7 bases left in between. Germline CDR1 is MNHEY and CDR2 is SVGAGI. The CDR3 protein is CASSYSGTGYTF. The CDR3 DNA follows: TGTGCCAGCAGTTACTCCGGGACAGGCTACACCTTC.

The chain carries TRBV29-1 and TRBJ1-5, with D tentatively TRBD1 (5 bases). The CDR3 totals 12 residues. V gave up 4 bases and J gave up 8 bases, with 12 bases separating them. The germline CDR1 and CDR2 sequences are SQVTM and ANQGSEA. CDR3 nucleotide sequence: TGCAGCGTTGGCCAGGGAAGGGAGCCCCAGCATTTT. It is translated as CSVGQGREPQHF.

J is TRBJ2-7 and V is TRBV5-1; TRBD1 might be the D (5 bases). The germline gives CDR1 SGHRS, CDR2 YFSETQ. This CDR3 is 14 amino acids long. Trimming stripped 0 bases from V and 2 bases from J, with 9 bases between. CDR3 loop: CASSLAQGTYEQYF. CDR3 coding DNA: TGCGCCAGCAGCTTGGCCCAGGGCACCTACGAGCAGTACTTC. Combining the CDR3 with reference TRBV5-1 and TRBJ2-7 gives the whole variable domain KAGVTQTPRYLIKTRGQQVTLSCSPISGHRSVSWYQQTPGQGLQFLFEYFSETQRNKGNFPGRFSGRQFSNSRSEMNVSTLELGDSALYLCASSLAQGTYEQYFGPGTRLTVT.

The chain carries TRBV19 and TRBJ1-2, with TRBD1 matching 9 bases. Trimming at V came to 5 bases and at J to 5 bases, leaving 9 bases not matched to a gene. The germline V gene has CDR1 LNHDA and CDR2 SQIVND (reference sequence). CDR3 length equals 15 residues. The CDR3: CASSPATGGGYGYTF. Written as DNA, the CDR3 is TGTGCCAGTAGTCCAGCGACAGGGGGAGGATATGGCTACACCTTC.

This chain connects TRBV7-9 to TRBJ1-5; 7 nucleotides match TRBD1. Unmatched junction bases numbered 4, after V lost 8 bases and J lost 0 bases. This CDR3 spans 14 amino acids. CDR1 and CDR2 from the germline V gene are SEHNR and FQNEAQ (reference sequence). The DNA of the CDR3 is TGTGCCAGCGGAAAGGGGGCTAGCAATCAGCCCCAGCATTTT. It specifies CASGKGASNQPQHF.

The CDR3 reads CASSRQYGYEQYF. In nucleotides, the CDR3 is TGTGCCAGCAGCAGGCAGTACGGCTACGAGCAGTACTTC. The gene calls are TRBV6-5 and TRBJ2-7; no clear D. The V end was cut by 6 bases, the J end by 3 bases, with 12 bases between. CDR1 is MNHEY, CDR2 SVGAGI, per germline. The CDR3 consists of 13 residues.

V is TRBV10-3 and J is TRBJ2-7, with TRBD1 matching 12 bases. Trimming took 6 bases from V and 5 from J; bases not matched to a gene: 5. From germline, CDR1 is ENHRY and CDR2 SYGVKD. This CDR3 has 14 amino acids. The CDR3 bases are TGTGCCATCAGGCCGGGGGACAGGGGGCACGAGCAGTACTTC. This translates into CAIRPGDRGHEQYF.

V is TRBV27 and J is TRBJ2-5; 12 nucleotides line up with TRBD2. Trimming removed 5 bases from V and 5 bases from J; junction bases left unmatched: 12. The CDR3 extends over 17 amino acids. Germline loops: CDR1 MNHEY, CDR2 SMNVEV (reference sequence). The CDR3 bases are TGTGCCAGCAGTCCAAGGCTAGCGGGGGGGCGAGGTGAGACCCAGTACTTC. Translation gives CASSPRLAGGRGETQYF.

CDR3 amino acids: CSESGERAAYEQYF. As DNA, the CDR3 is TGCAGCGAGTCCGGGGAAAGGGCCGCCTACGAGCAGTACTTC. The chain carries TRBV29-1 and TRBJ2-7; D is possibly TRBD2 (5 bases). Germline CDR1 is SQVTM and CDR2 is ANQGSEA. Between the trimmed V and J ends, which lost 7 bases and 2 bases, there was a span of 18 bases. The CDR3 has 14 amino acids.

The chain has TRBV2 and TRBJ2-7; TRBD2 matches 12 bases. This CDR3 is built from 14 residues. Looked up from germline, CDR1 is SNHLY and CDR2 is FYNNEI. The trim removed 8 bases at V and 2 bases at J, leaving 4 bases unmatched. The CDR3 DNA follows: TGTGCCAGCGGAACTAGCGGGGGGACCTACGAGCAGTACTTC. This gives the protein CASGTSGGTYEQYF.